A selection of T cell receptor beta chains follows, all from one sample in a study of T cell changes during pregnancy in multiple sclerosis. The assay was immunoSEQ multiplex PCR, and TCRdb's table has in-frame clones only and misses some. The sample holds around 68,000 clones, around 90% seen once. Specimen: CD4+ T cells from peripheral blood mononuclear cells, collected before pregnancy. The receptors originated from a female donor with multiple sclerosis, enrolled in a pregnancy study. Each CDR3 is given with its conserved first and last residue. Fields, in order: V gene, D gene, CDR3 length, clone size, J gene, CDR3 DNA, CDR3 protein. The D gene is left open where the match is weak. Size tells how often a clone was seen (once, few, many) or the class of an expanded clone, and some rows leave it out.

>TRBV2|TRBD1|15|.|TRBJ1-5
TGTGCCAGCAGAACCCCGGGACAGGGGTTCCAGCCCCAGCATTTT
CASRTPGQGFQPQHF
>TRBV9|TRBD2|18|.|TRBJ2-3
TGTGCCAGCAGCGTAGAGGGAGCGGGGGCCGTCCGCACAGATACGCAGTATTTT
CASSVEGAGAVRTDTQYF
>TRBV28|.|17|once|TRBJ2-1
TGTGCCAGCAGTTTAGGTGGTTGGTATAGCTCCTACAATGAGCAGTTCTTC
CASSLGGWYSSYNEQFF
>TRBV27|TRBD1|15|.|TRBJ2-1
TGTGCCAGCAGCAGAGAAACAGGGGCCTACAATGAGCAGTTCTTC
CASSRETGAYNEQFF
>TRBV18|TRBD1|15|.|TRBJ2-3
TGTGCCAGCTCAGTCGACGACAGGGCCAGCGATACGCAGTATTTT
CASSVDDRASDTQYF
>TRBV5-4|TRBD1|16|.|TRBJ1-1
TGTGCCAGCAGCTCCGACAGGGGGCTTAAGGACACTGAAGCTTTCTTT
CASSSDRGLKDTEAFF
>TRBV7-9|.|13|.|TRBJ1-2
TGTGCCAGCAGCTTAGAGTCAGGGCGAGGCTACACCTTC
CASSLESGRGYTF
>TRBV18|TRBD2|16|.|TRBJ2-3
TGTGCCAGCTCACCTCTAGCGGGGGCCCTCACAGATACGCAGTATTTT
CASSPLAGALTDTQYF
>TRBV27|TRBD2|15|.|TRBJ2-2
TGTGCCAGCAGTGTTAGCGGGGCGAACACCGGGGAGCTGTTTTTT
CASSVSGANTGELFF
>TRBV28|.|13|.|TRBJ2-7
TGTGCCAGCAAAGCGATGAGCTCCTACGAGCAGTACTTC
CASKAMSSYEQYF
>TRBV7-2|.|15|.|TRBJ1-6
TGTGCCAGCAGCTTAGGGACGGGACAATATTCACCCCTCCACTTT
CASSLGTGQYSPLHF
>TRBV27|TRBD2|14|.|TRBJ2-1
TGTGCCAGCAGCTTAGCGGGAGGGAACAATGAGCAGTTCTTC
CASSLAGGNNEQFF
>TRBV29-1|TRBD1|13|once|TRBJ1-1
TGCAGCGCCAGACAGGGGGCCTTCACTGAAGCTTTCTTT
CSARQGAFTEAFF
>TRBV7-2|.|14|.|TRBJ1-1
TGTGCCAGCAGCACCCGCGACAGGTACTCTGAAGCTTTCTTT
CASSTRDRYSEAFF
>TRBV7-3|.|14|.|TRBJ2-7
TGTGCCAGCAGCCCCTACAGCTCCGGCGACGAGCAGTACTTC
CASSPYSSGDEQYF
>TRBV19|.|13|.|TRBJ2-7
TGTGCCAGTAGTATAGACTACTCCTACGAGCAGTACTTC
CASSIDYSYEQYF
>TRBV28|.|16|.|TRBJ2-2
TGTGCCAGCTTCAACTTCGGACAGCGAAACACCGGGGAGCTGTTTTTT
CASFNFGQRNTGELFF
>TRBV9|.|14|.|TRBJ1-3
TGTGCCAGCAGCGCAGGATTCTCTGGAAACACCATATATTTT
CASSAGFSGNTIYF
>TRBV29-1|TRBD2|14|.|TRBJ2-1
TGCAGCGTTTCAAGCGGGAGACTCAACAATGAGCAGTTCTTC
CSVSSGRLNNEQFF
>TRBV7-2|TRBD1|15|.|TRBJ1-1
TGTGCCAGCAGCTTAGTGGGGACAGGGAACACTGAAGCTTTCTTT
CASSLVGTGNTEAFF
>TRBV2|TRBD2|16|.|TRBJ2-5
TGTGCCAGCAGCACACCGGGACTAGCGGACCAAGAGACCCAGTACTTC
CASSTPGLADQETQYF
>TRBV7-9|TRBD2|15|.|TRBJ2-5
TGTGCCAGCAGCCCGACGGCTAGCGGGAGTGTGACCCAGTACTTC
CASSPTASGSVTQYF
>TRBV15|.|15|.|TRBJ1-2
TGTGCCACCAGCAGAGATAAAATCCTAACCTATGGCTACACCTTC
CATSRDKILTYGYTF
>TRBV10-3|.|13|.|TRBJ1-4
TGTGCCATCAGTCAGGGTCAGGTGGAAAAACTGTTTTTT
CAISQGQVEKLFF
>TRBV7-7|TRBD1|15|.|TRBJ2-7
TGTGCCAGCAGTCCCCCACGGGACAGGGGTTGGGAGCAGTACTTC
CASSPPRDRGWEQYF
>TRBV6-1|.|15|.|TRBJ2-1
TGTGCCAGCAGTGAAGCCCCACGAGGATACAATGAGCAGTTCTTC
CASSEAPRGYNEQFF
>TRBV18|TRBD1|14|.|TRBJ1-5
TGTGCCAGCTCACCGGGACAGCCTAATCAGCCCCAGCATTTT
CASSPGQPNQPQHF
>TRBV18|.|13|.|TRBJ1-2
TGTGCCAGCTCACCCCAGGAAAGCTATGGCTACACCTTC
CASSPQESYGYTF
>TRBV7-2|.|15|.|TRBJ1-3
TGTGCCAGCAATCCCCCCCTCTCCTCTGGAAACACCATATATTTT
CASNPPLSSGNTIYF
>TRBV7-9|TRBD1|14|.|TRBJ2-7
TGTGCCAGCAGCGATGGCGGACAGGGGGACGAGCAGTACTTC
CASSDGGQGDEQYF
>TRBV5-1|TRBD1|15|.|TRBJ1-2
TGCGCCAGCAGCTTAGGACCCCGGGACAGCTATGGCTACACCTTC
CASSLGPRDSYGYTF
>TRBV5-1|TRBD1|17|.|TRBJ1-1
TGCGCCAGCAGCACGCCTATAGGGACAGGGGGCAACACTGAAGCTTTCTTT
CASSTPIGTGGNTEAFF
>TRBV6-6|.|15|.|TRBJ2-2
TGTGCCAGCTCCCGGGACTTTAGCCCCACCGGGGAGCTGTTTTTT
CASSRDFSPTGELFF
>TRBV5-4|TRBD2|15|.|TRBJ2-7
TGTGCCAGCAGGACTAGCGGGAGAACCTGGGGCGAGCAGTACTTC
CASRTSGRTWGEQYF
>TRBV11-2|.|16|.|TRBJ2-5
TGTGCCAGCAGCTTAGTACGCGGAACTCGCCAAGAGACCCAGTACTTC
CASSLVRGTRQETQYF
>TRBV7-3|TRBD1|15|.|TRBJ2-1
TGTGCCAGCAGCCCGCGGACAGGTATCTACAATGAGCAGTTCTTC
CASSPRTGIYNEQFF
>TRBV7-2|.|14|.|TRBJ2-7
TGTGCCAGCAGCTTATCTACAGGAACCTACGAGCAGTACTTC
CASSLSTGTYEQYF
>TRBV28|TRBD1|16|.|TRBJ2-5
TGTGCCAGCAGTCTAAGCGGACAGGGATGGGTAGAGACCCAGTACTTC
CASSLSGQGWVETQYF
>TRBV5-1|TRBD2|17|.|TRBJ2-1
TGCGCCAGCAGCTTGGGTGGGCTAGCGGGAGTAGGCAATGAGCAGTTCTTC
CASSLGGLAGVGNEQFF
>TRBV15|.|16|.|TRBJ2-7
TGTGCCACCAGCAGAGACAGGACACCCCTTACCCACGAGCAGTACTTC
CATSRDRTPLTHEQYF
>TRBV7-6|TRBD2|16|.|TRBJ2-7
TGTGCCAGCAGCTCCCCCGTAGCGGGGTCCAGGTACGAGCAGTACTTC
CASSSPVAGSRYEQYF
>TRBV28|.|13|.|TRBJ2-4
TGTGCCATCGGCGGCGGAGCCAAAAACATTCAGTACTTC
CAIGGGAKNIQYF